These 29 T cell receptor beta chains were all obtained from the same sample, sequenced in a study of OX40 agonist ivuxolimab in advanced cancers. The data were produced by immunoSEQ multiplex PCR, yet TCRdb's version contains in-frame clones alone and is incomplete. The data hold around 74,000 clones, with 70% to 90% observed a single time. The specimen comprised CD4+ or CD8+ T cells sorted from blood, sampled in a trial of the OX40 agonist ivuxolimab. These receptors came from an adult with an advanced solid tumor such as melanoma, head and neck, liver or kidney cancer.

This clone showed up just once. The J gene is TRBJ2-2, the V gene TRBV11-2; 9 bases align to TRBD1. Per germline, CDR1 SGHAT and CDR2 FQNNGV. V dropped 4 bases and J dropped 5; count of bases not matched to a gene: 2. CDR3 length equals 14 residues. The chain's CDR3 is CASSSGTGTGELFF. CDR3 in DNA: TGTGCCAGCAGCTCCGGGACAGGGACCGGGGAGCTGTTTTTT.

The V and J genes are TRBV11-2 and TRBJ2-7; a possible D gene is TRBD1 (7 bases). The CDR3 length is 13 residues. CDR1 is SGHAT, CDR2 FQNNGV, per germline. Trimming took off 6 bases at V and 6 bases at J, with 15 bases between the two ends. The CDR3, as DNA: TGTGCCAGCAGTACCGGGACAGCGGGCGAGCAGTACTTC. Amino acid sequence: CASSTGTAGEQYF. Drawing the rest from reference TRBV11-2 and TRBJ2-7, the complete variable domain is EAGVAQSPRYKIIEKRQSVAFWCNPISGHATLYWYQQILGQGPKLLIQFQNNGVVDDSQLPKDRFSAERLKGVDSTLKIQPAKLEDSAVYLCASSTGTAGEQYFGPGTRLTVT.

The CDR3 coding sequence is TGTGCCAGCAGCATTGAGGGACAAACCGAGGGGTTTAACTATGGCTACACCTTC. It translates to CASSIEGQTEGFNYGYTF. The genes are TRBV21-1 and TRBJ1-2; TRBD1 is the table's D call and was not checked against the DNA. TRBV21-1 is classified as a pseudogene. The CDR3 runs 18 residues.

This clone was detected only a few times. This chain links TRBV18 with TRBJ2-1, with 8 bases that match TRBD1. V shed 2 bases, J shed 6 bases, and the junction held 3 bases outside the gene matches. Germline values: CDR1 KGHSH, CDR2 LQKENI. This CDR3 region has 14 residues. The CDR3 region is CASSPRTGSNEQFF. In DNA form, the CDR3 reads TGTGCCAGCTCACCAAGGACAGGGTCCAATGAGCAGTTCTTC.

J is TRBJ2-7 and V is TRBV7-9, with D perhaps matching TRBD1 (6 bases). Germline CDR1 is SEHNR and CDR2 is FQNEAQ (reference sequence). The CDR3 runs 13 residues. The germline V and J ends were trimmed by 5 bases and 2 bases, with 10 bases remaining between them. The DNA of the CDR3 is TGTGCCAGCAGCCCTCGGACAGCCTACGAGCAGTACTTC. This encodes CASSPRTAYEQYF.

The V call is TRBV27, the J call TRBJ2-1; no clear D gene. V was pared by 2 bases and J by 8 bases, with 10 bases between. CDR3 length: 13 amino acids. CDR1 and CDR2 from the germline V gene are MNHEY and SMNVEV (reference sequence). CDR3 nucleotides: TGTGCCAGCAGTTTAAGACCTCCGGATGAGCAGTTCTTC. It codes for CASSLRPPDEQFF.

The CDR3 nucleotides read TGTGCCAGCTCGCCCGGGGACAGCTCCTACAATGAGCAGTTCTTC. It encodes CASSPGDSSYNEQFF. The chain is built from TRBV18 and TRBJ2-1; TRBD1 aligns across 7 bases. CDR1 KGHSH and CDR2 LQKENI come from the germline V gene. CDR3 length: 15 amino acids. The V and J ends lost 6 bases and 0 bases, in that order; junction bases with no gene match: 5. The full variable domain, completed using reference TRBV18 and TRBJ2-1, is NAGVMQNPRHLVRRRGQEARLRCSPMKGHSHVYWYRQLPEEGLKFMVYLQKENIIDESGMPKERFSAEFPKEGPSILRIQQVVRGDSAAYFCASSPGDSSYNEQFFGPGTRLTVL.

The rearrangement joins TRBV27 to TRBJ1-1, with 7 bases identical to TRBD1. The trim removed 5 bases at V and 1 base at J, leaving 13 bases unmatched. Germline-derived CDR1 and CDR2 are MNHEY and SMNVEV (reference sequence). The CDR3 extends over 17 amino acids. This CDR3 is CASSKGGPGTENTEAFF. In nucleotides, the CDR3 is TGTGCCAGCAGTAAGGGGGGGCCCGGGACAGAGAACACTGAAGCTTTCTTT.

The rearrangement joins TRBV15 to TRBJ1-1, with D possibly being TRBD1 (6 bases). Trimming cost V 3 bases and J 6 bases, with 11 bases left between them. CDR1 LNHNV and CDR2 YYDKDF come from the germline V gene (reference sequence). This CDR3 region has 13 residues. CDR3 protein: CATSRGAKAEAFF. The CDR3 DNA is TGTGCCACCAGCAGGGGGGCGAAGGCTGAAGCTTTCTTT. Together with reference TRBV15 and TRBJ1-1, the CDR3 gives the full variable domain: DAMVIQNPRYQVTQFGKPVTLSCSQTLNHNVMYWYQQKSSQAPKLLFHYYDKDFNNEADTPDNFQSRRPNTSFCFLDIRSPGLGDTAMYLCATSRGAKAEAFFGQGTRLTVV.

On this clone: One end of the junction fails to match germline, which may point to a read error. The rearrangement uses TRBV2 and TRBJ1-3, with 9 positions matching TRBD1. The CDR3 length is 13 residues. The germline CDR1 and CDR2 sequences are SNHLY and FYNNEI. The CDR3 spells CASSPGQGNIIYF. Here the CDR3 DNA reads TGTGCCAGCAGTCCGGGACAGGGAAACATCATATATTTT. Filled out from reference TRBV2 and TRBJ1-3, the complete variable domain reads EPEVTQTPSHQVTQMGQEVILRCVPISNHLYFYWYRQILGQKVEFLVSFYNNEISEKSEIFDDQFSVERPDGSNFTLKIRSTKLEDSAMYFCASSPGQGNIIYFGEGSWLTVV.

This clone was observed a few times. The rearrangement joins TRBV9 to TRBJ1-4; a possible D gene is TRBD1 (5 bases). V was trimmed by 3 bases and J by 2 bases, leaving 8 bases between them. Germline assignment: CDR1 SGDLS and CDR2 YYNGEE. This CDR3 comprises 14 residues. CDR3 region: CASSAGNTNEKLFF. In nucleotides, the CDR3 is TGTGCCAGCAGCGCAGGGAACACTAATGAAAAACTGTTTTTT.

This chain uses TRBV7-2 with TRBJ1-2, with D uncertain. Germline V gene sequence: CDR1 SGHTA, CDR2 FQGNSA. This CDR3 spans 14 amino acids. The V and J ends lost 5 bases and 6 bases respectively, with 16 bases between them. CDR3 loop: CASSQDQDVNGYTF. The CDR3 coding sequence is TGTGCCAGCAGCCAAGATCAGGATGTAAATGGCTACACCTTC.

V is TRBV27 and J is TRBJ2-1; D is ambiguous. V lost 7 bases and J 5 bases, leaving 21 bases between the germline ends. Looked up from germline, CDR1 is MNHEY and CDR2 is SMNVEV (reference sequence). The CDR3 contains 16 residues. CDR3 amino acids: CASTRLPPRLDNEQFF. The CDR3 DNA reads TGTGCCAGCACCCGACTTCCGCCGAGGTTAGACAATGAGCAGTTCTTC.

CDR3 sequence: CASSLVAVQGMNTEAFF. DNA for the CDR3: TGCGCCAGCAGCTTGGTGGCTGTACAGGGAATGAACACTGAAGCTTTCTTT. V is TRBV5-1 and J is TRBJ1-1, with D maybe TRBD1 (6 bases). This CDR3 spans 17 amino acids. CDR1 and CDR2 (germline): SGHRS, YFSETQ. Trimming removed 0 bases at V and 0 bases at J, with 15 bases between.

This chain links TRBV6-1 with TRBJ2-7; the match to TRBD1 covers 7 bases. V gave up 5 bases and J gave up 2 bases; unmatched junction bases: 9. CDR1 and CDR2 (germline): MNHNS, SASEGT. This CDR3 has 15 amino acids. DNA for the CDR3: TGTGCCAGCAGTCCGCTCGGAACAGGGGCCTACGAGCAGTACTTC. Protein: CASSPLGTGAYEQYF.

This clone was detected a few times. The germline gene is not matched at one end of the junction; a read error may be the cause. The chain links TRBV27 to TRBJ2-7; 7 nucleotides line up with TRBD1. Germline V gene lookup returns CDR1 MNHEY and CDR2 SMNVEV (reference sequence). CDR3 length equals 12 residues. The CDR3, as DNA: TGTGCCAGCAGGTCGGGGACAGACCTTCTTTTCTTC. It codes for CASRSGTDLLFF.

V usage is TRBV6-5 and J usage is TRBJ2-1; 14 nucleotides align to TRBD2. V trimming: 4 bases; J trimming: 8 bases; junction bases outside the gene matches: 7. The V gene's germline CDR1 is MNHEY and CDR2 SVGAGI. The CDR3 has 16 amino acids. Here the CDR3 reads CASSSLGTSGRYEQFF. The CDR3 DNA follows: TGTGCCAGCAGTTCTCTCGGGACTAGCGGGAGATATGAGCAGTTCTTC.

This clone was picked up one time. Different DNA sequences within this sample yield the same CDR3. The J gene is TRBJ2-7, the V gene TRBV7-2; TRBD2 agrees at 7 bases. Losses at the gene ends were 1 base for V and 6 bases for J; bases not matched to a gene: 0. In germline, CDR1 is SGHTA, CDR2 FQGNSA. The length of the CDR3 is 12 residues. This CDR3 reads CASSLGGGEQYF. DNA for the CDR3: TGTGCCAGCAGCTTAGGGGGGGGCGAGCAGTACTTC.

This chain joins TRBV7-9 and TRBJ2-1; D is ambiguous. The CDR3 has 12 amino acids. Germline CDR1 is SEHNR and CDR2 is FQNEAQ (reference sequence). Trimming removed 5 bases from V and 3 bases from J, with 5 bases in between. This chain's CDR3 is CASSDHYNEQFF. Written as DNA, the CDR3 is TGTGCCAGCAGCGACCACTACAATGAGCAGTTCTTC.

The chain joins TRBV2 to TRBJ2-5; D gene ambiguous. The last part of the DNA fits TRBJ2-7 better; the J call may be wrong. The CDR3 loop spans 13 amino acids. Germline V lookup: CDR1 SNHLY, CDR2 FYNNEI. In DNA, the CDR3 is TGTGCCAGCAGTGGCCTTGCCTCCTACGAGCAGTACTTC. Translated: CASSGLASYEQYF.

The chain has TRBV15 and TRBJ2-7; D gene ambiguous. The CDR3 runs 14 residues. Germline V CDR1 and CDR2: LNHNV, YYDKDF (reference sequence). The V gene lost 1 base and the J gene lost 2 bases, with 9 bases spanning the gap. The CDR3, as DNA: TGTGCCACCAGCAGAGCTTCCCAGACCTACGAGCAGTACTTC. Its protein is CATSRASQTYEQYF. The whole variable domain, remainder taken from reference TRBV15 and TRBJ2-7, is DAMVIQNPRYQVTQFGKPVTLSCSQTLNHNVMYWYQQKSSQAPKLLFHYYDKDFNNEADTPDNFQSRRPNTSFCFLDIRSPGLGDTAMYLCATSRASQTYEQYFGPGTRLTVT.

The V gene is TRBV25-1, the J gene TRBJ1-5; D remains ambiguous. This CDR3 has 16 amino acids. CDR1 and CDR2 (germline): MGHDK, SYGVNS. Trimming left V 1 base short and J 0 bases short, with 10 bases between. This chain's CDR3 is CASSESVSHSNQPQHF. As DNA, the CDR3 is TGTGCCAGCAGTGAATCCGTCTCCCATAGCAATCAGCCCCAGCATTTT.

The chain combines TRBV10-1 with TRBJ1-5; D unresolved. The V end was cut by 4 bases, the J end by 7 bases, with 11 bases between. Germline lookup yields CDR1 WNHNN and CDR2 SYGVQD (reference sequence). The CDR3 covers 13 residues. CDR3 amino acids: CASSGGLQQPQHF. The CDR3 DNA reads as TGCGCCAGCAGTGGGGGTCTCCAGCAGCCCCAGCATTTT.

V usage is TRBV19 and J usage is TRBJ1-2, with no clear D. The V and J ends lost 1 base and 1 base respectively, with 7 bases between them. The CDR3 has 14 residues. CDR1 is LNHDA, CDR2 SQIVND, per germline (reference sequence). This CDR3 reads CASSIGRINYGYTF. For the CDR3, the DNA is TGTGCCAGTAGTATAGGGCGGATTAACTATGGCTACACCTTC.

The gene calls are TRBV29-1 and TRBJ2-1; TRBD1 aligns across 10 bases. Germline V gene data show CDR1 as SQVTM and CDR2 as ANQGSEA. The CDR3 sequence is 14 residues long. Unmatched junction bases numbered 3, after V lost 4 bases and J lost 3 bases. The CDR3 nucleotides are TGCAGCGTTGGTAGGGACAGGGGCTACAATGAGCAGTTCTTC. Protein sequence: CSVGRDRGYNEQFF.

In its sample, this clone was seen once. The chain combines TRBV5-1 with TRBJ1-1; D is uncertain. CDR3 length equals 14 residues. V was pared by 4 bases and J by 2 bases, with 12 bases between. Germline lookup yields CDR1 SGHRS and CDR2 YFSETQ. This CDR3 is CASSGTASNTEAFF. CDR3 DNA: TGCGCCAGCAGCGGTACAGCTTCCAACACTGAAGCTTTCTTT.

The chain couples TRBV6-5 to TRBJ1-1, with D tentatively TRBD1 (5 bases). The germline CDR1 and CDR2 sequences are MNHEY and SVGAGI. Trimming pared 0 bases from V and 2 bases from J, leaving 13 bases between. The CDR3 loop spans 16 amino acids. CDR3 loop: CASSYSSGGFNTEAFF. The CDR3 DNA reads as TGTGCCAGCAGTTACTCCAGCGGGGGATTCAACACTGAAGCTTTCTTT.

The chain joins TRBV12-5 to TRBJ2-1; D call uncertain. V dropped 5 bases and J dropped 8 bases, with 13 bases sitting between them. The CDR3 is 13 amino acids. Germline CDR1 is LGHNT and CDR2 is FRNRAP. CDR3 DNA: TGTGCTAGTGGTCCCCCTTTTGGGTATGAGCAGTTCTTC. It translates to CASGPPFGYEQFF.

The V and J genes are TRBV5-1 and TRBJ2-2, with unresolved D. The V and J ends lost 0 bases and 0 bases respectively, with 6 bases between them. Germline V gene data show CDR1 as SGHRS and CDR2 as YFSETQ. The CDR3 sequence is 15 residues long. CDR3 sequence reads: CASSLAGSNTGELFF. CDR3 DNA: TGCGCCAGCAGCTTGGCCGGGTCGAACACCGGGGAGCTGTTTTTT. The full variable domain, rest sourced from reference TRBV5-1 and TRBJ2-2, is KAGVTQTPRYLIKTRGQQVTLSCSPISGHRSVSWYQQTPGQGLQFLFEYFSETQRNKGNFPGRFSGRQFSNSRSEMNVSTLELGDSALYLCASSLAGSNTGELFFGEGSRLTVL.